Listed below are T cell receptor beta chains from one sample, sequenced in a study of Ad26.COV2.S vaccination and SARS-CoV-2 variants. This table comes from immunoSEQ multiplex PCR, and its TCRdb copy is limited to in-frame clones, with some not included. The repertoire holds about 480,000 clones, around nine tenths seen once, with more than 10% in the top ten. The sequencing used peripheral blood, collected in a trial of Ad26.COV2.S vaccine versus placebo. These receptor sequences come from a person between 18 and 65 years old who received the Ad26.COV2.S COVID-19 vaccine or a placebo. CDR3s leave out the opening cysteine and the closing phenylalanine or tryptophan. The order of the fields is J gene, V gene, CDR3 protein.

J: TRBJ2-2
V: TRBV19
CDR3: ASKRGQGAAGELF

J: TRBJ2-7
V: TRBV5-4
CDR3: ASSLGQGGYEQY

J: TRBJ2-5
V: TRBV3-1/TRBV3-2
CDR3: ASSQGLERGTQY

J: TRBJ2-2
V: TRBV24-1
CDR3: ATSDPGFTGELF

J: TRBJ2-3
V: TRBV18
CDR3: ASSPLGLIDTQY

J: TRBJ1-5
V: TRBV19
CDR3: ASSRGIGGNQPQH

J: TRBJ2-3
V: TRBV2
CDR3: ASSESRDRGSLTSTDTQY

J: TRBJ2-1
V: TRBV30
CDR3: AWSSALAGARYNEQF

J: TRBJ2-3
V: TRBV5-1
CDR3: ASSLKLTDTQY

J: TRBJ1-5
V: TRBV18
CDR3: ASLTQGQPQH

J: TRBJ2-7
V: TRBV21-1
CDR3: ASSKSLAAPYEQY

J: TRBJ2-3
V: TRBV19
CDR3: ASSIGGDTQY

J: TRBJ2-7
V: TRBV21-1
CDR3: ASSKAQVVEQY

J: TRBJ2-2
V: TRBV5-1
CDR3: ASSLGRGSYTGELF

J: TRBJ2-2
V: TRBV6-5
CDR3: ASSFGGPGELF

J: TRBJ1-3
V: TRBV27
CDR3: ASSRTPGQGTGNTIY

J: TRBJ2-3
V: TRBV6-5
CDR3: ASRRTSDTDTQY

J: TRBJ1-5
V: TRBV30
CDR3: AWSVSGSNQPQH

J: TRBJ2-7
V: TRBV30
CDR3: AWSGDRGDEQY

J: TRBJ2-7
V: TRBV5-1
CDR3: ASSLADIKYEQY

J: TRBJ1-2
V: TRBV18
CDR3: ASSESQGFLGYT

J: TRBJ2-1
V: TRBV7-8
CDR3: ASSLPRLAGNIKRSNEQF

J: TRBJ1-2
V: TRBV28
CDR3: VGRGYT